This entry is about one TCR beta chain. The sample belongs to a study of control samples from healthy donors and cancer patients. Sequencing used immunoSEQ multiplex PCR; TCRdb keeps in-frame clones, though not all of them. The data show 150,000 to 200,000 clones, 90% seen once. The CDR3 contains 12 residues. V was shortened by 1 base and J by 4 bases, with 3 bases between the two germline ends. Per germline, CDR1 KGHDR and CDR2 SFDVKD. Specimen: blood. The chain carries TRBV24-1 and TRBJ2-5; the D is unclear. The clonotype was recovered from a woman aged 45 to 65 in good health. CDR3 in amino acids: CATSDFGETQYF. CDR3 bases: TGTGCCACCAGTGATTTTGGAGAGACCCAGTACTTC.